This T cell receptor beta chain appears in the sequencing data of a study of T cells in Graves' hyperthyroidism and ophthalmopathy. RNA transcripts yielded amplified TCR beta CDR3 regions. Primed by the HTBI set, a first-round RT-PCR was run on the TCR CDR3. TCRdb re-called the multiplex PCR reads through MiXCR, storing one row per CDR3 protein. The table lists about 210,000 distinct CDR3 sequences, more than 15% of them singletons. This clonotype was seen more than once but under ten times. In germline, CDR1 is MNHEY, CDR2 SVGEGT. CDR3 length equals 14 residues. Trimming took 0 bases from V and 5 from J, leaving 8 bases between them.

The chain employs TRBV6-2 or TRBV6-3 and TRBJ1-5; D uncertain. What was sequenced was blood. The origin of this receptor is a man between 50 and 59 years old with Graves' hyperthyroidism. CDR3 bases: TGTGCCAGCAGTTACTCGTTTTCGGATCAGCCCCAGCATTTT. It encodes CASSYSFSDQPQHF.